Each of the 21 T cell receptor beta chains below was sequenced from the same sample in a study of OX40 agonist ivuxolimab in advanced cancers. Here immunoSEQ multiplex PCR was the method, and the copy in TCRdb shows in-frame clones only, minus some. The table shows roughly 38,000 clones, with roughly 69% occurring only once. This material consisted of CD4+ or CD8+ T cells sorted from blood, taken in a trial of the OX40 agonist ivuxolimab. The receptors originated from an adult with an advanced solid tumor such as melanoma, head and neck, liver or kidney cancer.

This chain joins TRBV5-8 and TRBJ2-3, with D maybe TRBD2 (6 bases). Deletions cut 1 base from V and 8 bases from J, with 11 bases between. This CDR3 is 13 amino acids long. CDR1 SGHTS and CDR2 YDEGEE come from the germline V gene. CDR3: CASSLTTAGTQYF. In DNA form, the CDR3 reads TGTGCCAGCAGCTTGACGACAGCGGGTACGCAGTATTTT.

V gene TRBV6-6 combines with J gene TRBJ2-5, with no clear D. The CDR3 is made up of 11 amino acids. V was cut by 7 bases and J by 4 bases, with 7 bases left in between. Germline lookup yields CDR1 MNHNY and CDR2 SVGAGI (reference sequence). The CDR3 DNA reads TGTGCCAGCAAAGGTCGAGAGACCCAGTACTTC. Its protein is CASKGRETQYF.

The chain employs TRBV6-1 and TRBJ1-2; D possibly corresponds to TRBD1 (5 bases). There are 12 residues in the CDR3. With 5 bases removed from V and 4 bases from J, the gap between germline ends came to 8 bases. The V gene's germline CDR1 is MNHNS and CDR2 SASEGT. Here the CDR3 reads CASSRDGYGYTF. DNA for the CDR3: TGTGCCAGCAGTCGGGACGGCTATGGCTACACCTTC.

The chain has TRBV5-4 and TRBJ2-5, with a tentative D call TRBD2 (5 bases). The CDR3 covers 11 residues. Trimming took off 2 bases at V and 9 bases at J, with 8 bases between the two ends. Germline V gene sequence: CDR1 SGHNT, CDR2 YYREEE (reference sequence). CDR3: CASSFQEAQYF. For the CDR3, the DNA is TGTGCCAGCAGCTTTCAGGAGGCCCAGTACTTC.

The chain joins TRBV14 to TRBJ2-2; D is unclear. V lost 0 bases and J lost 0, with 14 bases in between. This CDR3 is 18 amino acids long. Germline values: CDR1 SGHDN, CDR2 FVKESK. The CDR3 region is CASSQDLDKGTNTGELFF. The CDR3 nucleotides are TGTGCCAGCAGCCAAGACTTAGATAAGGGAACGAACACCGGGGAGCTGTTTTTT.

The chain combines TRBV29-1 with TRBJ2-2; a weak D match, TRBD1 (6 bases). The ends were cut back, 7 bases at V and 7 bases at J, with 22 bases in the middle. This CDR3 contains 15 residues. The germline V gene has CDR1 SQVTM and CDR2 ANQGSEA. The CDR3 DNA reads TGCAGCGCCGAGGGTCTAGCAGAAGGGGGCGGGGAGCTGTTTTTT. Translated, it gives CSAEGLAEGGGELFF.

The rearrangement uses TRBV5-1 and TRBJ2-1, with D perhaps matching TRBD2 (5 bases). The V and J ends lost 0 bases and 5 bases respectively, with 9 bases between them. Germline V lookup: CDR1 SGHRS, CDR2 YFSETQ. The CDR3 is 14 amino acids. The CDR3 is CASSLGSRDNEQFF. The CDR3 nucleotides are TGCGCCAGCAGCTTGGGGTCGCGGGACAATGAGCAGTTCTTC.

The gene calls are TRBV7-6 and TRBJ2-3; D not resolved. From germline, CDR1 is SGHVS and CDR2 FNYEAQ. The CDR3 contains 14 residues. Trimming took off 2 bases at V and 2 bases at J, with 8 bases between the two ends. The CDR3 protein is CASSLSGYTDTQYF. The CDR3 DNA follows: TGTGCCAGCAGCTTATCCGGCTACACAGATACGCAGTATTTT.

DNA for the CDR3: TGTGCCAGCAGCCCCCGCGAAGCATCTAACTATGGCTACACCTTC. Its translation: CASSPREASNYGYTF. V and J are TRBV5-4 and TRBJ1-2; D is unresolved. The germline V gene has CDR1 SGHNT and CDR2 YYREEE (reference sequence). The ends were cut back, 4 bases at V and 0 bases at J, with 13 bases in the middle. There are 15 residues in the CDR3.

The J gene is TRBJ1-2, the V gene TRBV25-1, with TRBD1 as a possible D gene (5 bases). The CDR3 extends over 14 amino acids. V lost 2 bases to trimming and J lost 2 bases, with 9 bases between them. The germline V gene encodes CDR1 MGHDK and CDR2 SYGVNS. The CDR3 reads CASSEVGGNYGYTF. In DNA, the CDR3 is TGTGCCAGCAGTGAAGTGGGGGGGAACTATGGCTACACCTTC.

This clone was observed a few times. V usage is TRBV6-5 and J usage is TRBJ2-1; 10 bases map to TRBD2. With V trimmed by 4 bases and J by 12 bases, 6 bases remained unmatched. The CDR3 totals 13 residues. CDR1 and CDR2 from the germline V gene are MNHEY and SVGAGI. The CDR3 is CASSSYSGGVQFF. For the CDR3, the DNA is TGTGCCAGCAGTTCGTACAGCGGGGGGGTGCAGTTCTTC.

The chain uses TRBV19 and TRBJ2-7; perhaps TRBD2 as D (5 bases). Germline V gene data show CDR1 as LNHDA and CDR2 as SQIVND (reference sequence). Trimming took 11 bases from V and 0 from J, leaving 14 bases between them. CDR3 length: 13 residues. The CDR3 protein is CALVGNLSYEQYV. The CDR3 region has the DNA TGTGCCCTGGTCGGGAACCTCTCCTACGAGCAGTACGTC.

The chain links TRBV6-5 to TRBJ1-6; 8 positions agree with TRBD1. Germline V gene lookup returns CDR1 MNHEY and CDR2 SVGAGI. V was pared by 0 bases and J by 9 bases, with 4 bases of the junction left unmatched. The CDR3 extends over 15 amino acids. This CDR3 reads CASSYSGQGRSPLHF. The CDR3 nucleotides are TGTGCCAGCAGTTACTCCGGACAGGGACGTTCACCCCTCCACTTT.

The chain joins TRBV11-2 to TRBJ1-1; D is uncertain. Trimming cost V 4 bases and J 0 bases, with 6 bases left between them. CDR3 length: 13 residues. Germline lookup yields CDR1 SGHAT and CDR2 FQNNGV. CDR3 coding DNA: TGTGCCAGCAGCTGGGTCATGAACACTGAAGCTTTCTTT. It encodes CASSWVMNTEAFF.

This chain connects TRBV7-5 to TRBJ2-7. TRBV7-5 is shown as a pseudogene. The CDR3 is 11 residues long. CDR3 nucleotides: TGTGCCAGCAGCCTGAACTACGAGCAGTACTTC. This sequence encodes CASSLNYEQYF.

This chain joins TRBV6-5 and TRBJ2-5; D is perhaps TRBD1 (6 bases). The CDR3 has 15 amino acids. Germline CDR1 and CDR2: MNHEY and SVGAGI. Trimming took off 0 bases at V and 5 bases at J, with 13 bases between the two ends. CDR3 sequence: CASSYSTSRGETQYF. CDR3 DNA: TGTGCCAGCAGTTACTCCACTTCCAGGGGTGAGACCCAGTACTTC.

The chain is built from TRBV15 and TRBJ2-3; 16 bases are shared with TRBD2. This CDR3 comprises 17 residues. Trimming took 4 bases from V and 5 from J; bases not matched to a gene: 6. Germline CDR1 is LNHNV and CDR2 is YYDKDF (reference sequence). CDR3 region: CATSMGLAGGQGDTQYF. The CDR3, as DNA: TGTGCCACCAGCATGGGACTAGCGGGGGGGCAGGGAGATACGCAGTATTTT.

A few counts support this clone. V and J are TRBV6-1 and TRBJ1-5; weak D call: TRBD1 (5 bases). There are 16 residues in the CDR3. Germline loops: CDR1 MNHNS, CDR2 SASEGT. V shed 0 bases and J shed 0 bases, with 9 bases lying between them. CDR3 nucleotides: TGTGCCAGCAGTGAAGCGATAACAGGTAGCAATCAGCCCCAGCATTTT. This sequence encodes CASSEAITGSNQPQHF.

This chain links TRBV18 with TRBJ1-1, with D possibly being TRBD1 (6 bases). Germline V CDR1 and CDR2: KGHSH, LQKENI. Trimming pared 2 bases from V and 6 bases from J, leaving 13 bases between. This CDR3 spans 14 amino acids. CDR3 protein: CASSPFEGESEAFF. The DNA for the CDR3 is TGTGCCAGCTCACCATTCGAGGGGGAATCTGAAGCTTTCTTT.

The rearrangement links TRBV20-1 to TRBJ1-1; no clear D gene. V lost 3 bases, J lost 11 bases, and 13 bases lay in between. The CDR3 consists of 11 residues. The germline gives CDR1 DFQATT, CDR2 SNEGSKA (reference sequence). The DNA of the CDR3 is TGCAGTGCTAGTCAAGGTGGTAGGGCTTTCTTT. Translating it yields CSASQGGRAFF.

This clone was seen a handful of times. This sequence joins TRBV28 and TRBJ2-7; D perhaps matches TRBD2 (6 bases). The CDR3 loop spans 13 amino acids. Germline values: CDR1 MDHEN, CDR2 SYDVKM. The V gene lost 5 bases and the J gene lost 4 bases, with 12 bases spanning the gap. The CDR3 here is CASSTSGRYEQYF. CDR3 bases: TGTGCCAGCAGTACCTCCGGGAGATACGAGCAGTACTTC.